What follows describes a single T cell receptor beta chain. Its antigen is still unknown. This entry is derived from a study of T-cell reconstitution after alpha-beta-depleted transplantation in children. The CDR3 is 11 amino acids. With 4 bases removed from V and 10 bases from J, the gap between germline ends came to 9 bases. Germline V lookup: CDR1 SGHKS, CDR2 YYEKEE (reference sequence). Points from the study as a whole: Most T-cell counts and diversity one year after the transplant came from T cells that were newly produced. Reportedly, roughly two months post-transplant, alpha-beta T cells arose from several hundred expanded graft clones. Surviving recipient cells, namely T cells and thymic progenitors, were the source of high day-60 TCRbeta diversity in some patients.

Unique molecular identifiers were incorporated during preparation of the TCRbeta library. TCRdb recomputed calls from the PCR reads with MiXCR, one row per CDR3 protein. The sample lists 450,000 to 550,000 distinct CDR3 sequences; 9.5% to 12% were seen once. The gene calls are TRBV5-5 and TRBJ2-1, with no clear D. The origin of this receptor is a female patient under 10 years old who had a stem cell transplant for aplastic anemia, so the T cells may come from the graft donor. Sequences were derived from PBMCs, mostly from graft donor cells, sampled 180 days after TCRalphabeta/CD19-depleted stem cell transplant. CDR3 sequence (DNA): TGTGCCAGCAGCCCGAGCGTGGAGCAGTTCTTC. This translates into CASSPSVEQFF. Together with reference TRBV5-5 and TRBJ2-1, the CDR3 gives the full variable domain: DAGVTQSPTHLIKTRGQQVTLRCSPISGHKSVSWYQQVLGQGPQFIFQYYEKEERGRGNFPDRFSARQFPNYSSELNVNALLLGDSALYLCASSPSVEQFFGPGTRLTVL.